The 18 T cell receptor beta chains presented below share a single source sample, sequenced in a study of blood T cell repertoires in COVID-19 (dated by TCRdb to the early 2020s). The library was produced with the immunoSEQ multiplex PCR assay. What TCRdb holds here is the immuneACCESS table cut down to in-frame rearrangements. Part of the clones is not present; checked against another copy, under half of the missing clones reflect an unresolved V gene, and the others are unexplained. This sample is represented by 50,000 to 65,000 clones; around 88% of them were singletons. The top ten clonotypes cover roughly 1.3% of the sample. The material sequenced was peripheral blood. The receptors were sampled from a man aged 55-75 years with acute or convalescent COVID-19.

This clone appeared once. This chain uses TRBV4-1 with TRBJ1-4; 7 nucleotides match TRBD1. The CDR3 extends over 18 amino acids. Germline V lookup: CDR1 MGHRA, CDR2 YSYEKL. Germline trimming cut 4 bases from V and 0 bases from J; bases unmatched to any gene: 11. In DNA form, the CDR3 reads TGCGCCAGCAGCCGCCGGGACAGCCGGATTGCAACTAATGAAAAACTGTTTTTT. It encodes CASSRRDSRIATNEKLFF.

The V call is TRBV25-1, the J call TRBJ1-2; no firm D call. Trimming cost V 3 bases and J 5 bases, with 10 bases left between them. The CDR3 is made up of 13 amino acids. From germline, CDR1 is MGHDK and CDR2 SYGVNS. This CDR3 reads CASSESRTYGYTF. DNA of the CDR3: TGTGCCAGCAGTGAGAGCCGGACTTATGGCTACACCTTC.

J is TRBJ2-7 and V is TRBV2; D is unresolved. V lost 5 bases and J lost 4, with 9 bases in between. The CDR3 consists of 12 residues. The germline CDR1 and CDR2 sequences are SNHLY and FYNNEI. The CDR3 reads CASSLSRYEQYF. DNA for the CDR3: TGTGCCAGCAGTTTATCCCGTTACGAGCAGTACTTC. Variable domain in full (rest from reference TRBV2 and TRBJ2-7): EPEVTQTPSHQVTQMGQEVILRCVPISNHLYFYWYRQILGQKVEFLVSFYNNEISEKSEIFDDQFSVERPDGSNFTLKIRSTKLEDSAMYFCASSLSRYEQYFGPGTRLTVT.

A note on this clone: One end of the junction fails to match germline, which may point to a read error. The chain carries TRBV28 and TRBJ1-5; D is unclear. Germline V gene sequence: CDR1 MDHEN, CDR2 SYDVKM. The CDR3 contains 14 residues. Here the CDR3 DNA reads TGTGCCAACAGTGGAGGCCATAGCAATCAGCCCCAGCATTTT. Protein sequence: CANSGGHSNQPQHF. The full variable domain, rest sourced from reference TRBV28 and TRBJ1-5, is DVKVTQSSRYLVKRTGEKVFLECVQDMDHENMFWYRQDPGLGLRLIYFSYDVKMKEKGDIPEGYSVSREKKERFSLILESASTNQTSMYLCANSGGHSNQPQHFGDGTRLSIL.

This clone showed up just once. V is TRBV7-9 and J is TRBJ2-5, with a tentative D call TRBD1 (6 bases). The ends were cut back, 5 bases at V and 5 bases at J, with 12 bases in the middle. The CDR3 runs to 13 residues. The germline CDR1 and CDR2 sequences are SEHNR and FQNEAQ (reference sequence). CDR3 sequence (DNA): TGTGCCAGCAGCACGCTAAGGGGGGAGACCCAGTACTTC. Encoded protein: CASSTLRGETQYF. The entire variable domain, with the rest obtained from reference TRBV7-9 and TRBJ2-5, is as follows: DTGVSQNPRHKITKRGQNVTFRCDPISEHNRLYWYRQTLGQGPEFLTYFQNEAQLEKSRLLSDRFSAERPKGSFSTLEIQRTEQGDSAMYLCASSTLRGETQYFGPGTRLLVL.

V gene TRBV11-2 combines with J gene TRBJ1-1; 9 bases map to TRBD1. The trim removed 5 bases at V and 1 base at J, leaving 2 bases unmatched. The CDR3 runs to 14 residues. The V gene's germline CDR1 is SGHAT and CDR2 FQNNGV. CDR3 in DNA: TGTGCCAGCAGCGCGGGACAGGGGAACACTGAAGCTTTCTTT. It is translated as CASSAGQGNTEAFF.

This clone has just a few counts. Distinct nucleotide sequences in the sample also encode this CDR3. The CDR3 coding sequence is TGTGCCAGCAGTGAAGCCCATGGAGGAAGCTCTGGAAACACCATATATTTT. It is translated as CASSEAHGGSSGNTIYF. This chain connects TRBV6-1 to TRBJ1-3; D is unclear. The CDR3 is 17 residues long. CDR1 MNHNS and CDR2 SASEGT come from the germline V gene. V lost 0 bases to trimming and J lost 0 bases, with 12 bases between them.

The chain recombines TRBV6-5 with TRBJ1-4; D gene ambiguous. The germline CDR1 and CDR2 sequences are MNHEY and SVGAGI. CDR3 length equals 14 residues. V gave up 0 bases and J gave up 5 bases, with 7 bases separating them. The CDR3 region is CASSYSHGNEKLFF. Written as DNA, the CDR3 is TGTGCCAGCAGTTACTCCCACGGGAATGAAAAACTGTTTTTT.

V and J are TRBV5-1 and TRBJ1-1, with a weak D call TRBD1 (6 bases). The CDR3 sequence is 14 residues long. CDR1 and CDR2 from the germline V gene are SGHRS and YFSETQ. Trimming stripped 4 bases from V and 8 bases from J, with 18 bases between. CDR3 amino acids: CASSRPDSSPEAFF. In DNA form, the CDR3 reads TGCGCCAGCAGCCGTCCGGACAGCTCCCCCGAAGCTTTCTTT.

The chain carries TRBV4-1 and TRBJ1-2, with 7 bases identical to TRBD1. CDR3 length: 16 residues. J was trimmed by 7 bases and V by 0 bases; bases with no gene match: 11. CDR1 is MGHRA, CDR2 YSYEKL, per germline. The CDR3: CASSQDWQGERGGYTF. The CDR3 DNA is TGCGCCAGCAGCCAAGATTGGCAGGGGGAACGCGGTGGCTACACCTTC.

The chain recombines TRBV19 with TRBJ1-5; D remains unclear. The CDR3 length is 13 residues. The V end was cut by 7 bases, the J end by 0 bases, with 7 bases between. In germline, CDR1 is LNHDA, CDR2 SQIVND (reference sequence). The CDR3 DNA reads TGTGCCAGTAACGACTTTAGCAATCAGCCCCAGCATTTT. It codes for CASNDFSNQPQHF. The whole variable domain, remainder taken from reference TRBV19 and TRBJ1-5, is DGGITQSPKYLFRKEGQNVTLSCEQNLNHDAMYWYRQDPGQGLRLIYYSQIVNDFQKGDIAEGYSVSREKKESFPLTVTSAQKNPTAFYLCASNDFSNQPQHFGDGTRLSIL.

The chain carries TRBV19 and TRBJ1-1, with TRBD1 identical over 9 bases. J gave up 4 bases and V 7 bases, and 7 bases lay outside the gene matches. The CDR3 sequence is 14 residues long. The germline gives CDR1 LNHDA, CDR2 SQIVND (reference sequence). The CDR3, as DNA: TGTGCCAGTATTCAACAGGGGGCGCGCACTGAAGCTTTCTTT. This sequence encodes CASIQQGARTEAFF.

This CDR3 is CASNRWNTEAFF. The CDR3 DNA reads as TGTGCCAGCAACCGGTGGAACACTGAAGCTTTCTTT. J is TRBJ1-1 and V is TRBV5-6; unclear D gene. This CDR3 contains 12 residues. The germline V and J ends were trimmed by 6 bases and 1 base, with 7 bases remaining between them. CDR1 is SGHDT, CDR2 YYEEEE, per germline.

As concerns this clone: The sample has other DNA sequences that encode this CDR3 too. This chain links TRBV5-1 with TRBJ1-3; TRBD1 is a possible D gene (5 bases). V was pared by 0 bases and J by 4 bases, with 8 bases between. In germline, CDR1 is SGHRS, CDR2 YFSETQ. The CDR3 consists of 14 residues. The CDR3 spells CASSLAGYGNTIYF. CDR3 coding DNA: TGCGCCAGCAGCTTGGCAGGGTACGGAAACACCATATATTTT.

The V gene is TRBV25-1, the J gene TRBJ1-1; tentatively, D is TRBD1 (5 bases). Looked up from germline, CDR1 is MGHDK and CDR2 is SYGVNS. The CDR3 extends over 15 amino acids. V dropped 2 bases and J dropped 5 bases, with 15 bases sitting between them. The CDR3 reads CASSEGVGGETEAFF. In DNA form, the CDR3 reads TGTGCCAGCAGTGAAGGGGTCGGGGGGGAGACTGAAGCTTTCTTT.

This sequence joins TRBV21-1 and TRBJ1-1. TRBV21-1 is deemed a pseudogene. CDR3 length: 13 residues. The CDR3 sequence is CASSKGRRTEAFF. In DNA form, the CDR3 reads TGTGCCAGCAGCAAAGGAAGGAGGACTGAAGCTTTCTTT.

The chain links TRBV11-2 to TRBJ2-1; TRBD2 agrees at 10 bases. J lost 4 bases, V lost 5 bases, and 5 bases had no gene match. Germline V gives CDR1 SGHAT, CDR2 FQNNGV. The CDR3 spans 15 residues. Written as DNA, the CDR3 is TGTGCCAGCAGCCTCAAGCGGGGGGGGTACAATGAGCAGTTCTTC. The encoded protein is CASSLKRGGYNEQFF.

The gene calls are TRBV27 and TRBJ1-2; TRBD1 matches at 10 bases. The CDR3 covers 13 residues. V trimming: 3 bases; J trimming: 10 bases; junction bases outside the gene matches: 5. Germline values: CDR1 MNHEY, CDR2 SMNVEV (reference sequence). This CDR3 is CASSLDRGNLYTF. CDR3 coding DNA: TGTGCCAGCAGTTTGGACAGGGGGAACCTCTACACCTTC.